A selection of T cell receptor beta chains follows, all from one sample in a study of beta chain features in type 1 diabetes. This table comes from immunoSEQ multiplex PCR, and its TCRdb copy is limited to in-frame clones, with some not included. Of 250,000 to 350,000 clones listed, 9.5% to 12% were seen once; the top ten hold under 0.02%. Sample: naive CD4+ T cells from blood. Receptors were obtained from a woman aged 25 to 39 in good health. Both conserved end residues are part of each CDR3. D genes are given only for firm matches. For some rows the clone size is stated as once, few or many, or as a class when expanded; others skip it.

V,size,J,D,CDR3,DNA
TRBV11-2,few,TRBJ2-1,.,CASSPPGPDSYSYNEQFF,TGTGCCAGCAGCCCTCCCGGCCCGGACAGTTACTCCTACAATGAGCAGTTCTTC
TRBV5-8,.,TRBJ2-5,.,CASSLGGARETQYF,TGTGCCAGCAGCTTGGGGGGAGCTAGAGAGACCCAGTACTTC
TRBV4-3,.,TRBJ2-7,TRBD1,CASSQVGTGDYEQYF,TGCGCCAGCAGCCAAGTCGGGACAGGGGATTACGAGCAGTACTTC
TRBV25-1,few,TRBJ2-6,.,CASSEFRAGANVLTF,TGTGCCAGCAGTGAATTCAGGGCCGGGGCCAACGTCCTGACTTTC
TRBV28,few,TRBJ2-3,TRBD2,CASSLSHPRAGGRPDTQYF,TGTGCCAGCAGTTTATCCCACCCCAGAGCGGGAGGACGGCCAGATACGCAGTATTTT
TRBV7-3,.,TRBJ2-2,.,CASSLFAAGELFF,TGTGCCAGCAGCTTATTTGCGGCCGGGGAGCTGTTTTTT
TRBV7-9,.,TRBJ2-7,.,CASSPPSGSYEQYF,TGTGCCAGCAGCCCCCCCAGCGGATCCTACGAGCAGTACTTC
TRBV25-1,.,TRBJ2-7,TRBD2,CASSRLAGDEQYF,TGTGCCAGCAGCCGACTAGCGGGAGACGAGCAGTACTTC
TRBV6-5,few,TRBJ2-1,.,CASSSEGNNEQFF,TGTGCCAGCAGTTCAGAGGGCAACAATGAGCAGTTCTTC
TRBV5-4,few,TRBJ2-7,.,CASSKTSSPYEQYF,TGTGCCAGCAGCAAGACTAGTTCCCCCTACGAGCAGTACTTC
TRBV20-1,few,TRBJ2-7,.,CSARAGYEQYF,TGCAGTGCTAGAGCCGGCTACGAGCAGTACTTC
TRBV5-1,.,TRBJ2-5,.,CASSVTTETQYF,TGCGCCAGCAGCGTAACTACCGAGACCCAGTACTTC
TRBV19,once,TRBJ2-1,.,CASSNRGWGEQFF,TGTGCCAGTAGTAATAGGGGGTGGGGTGAGCAGTTCTTC
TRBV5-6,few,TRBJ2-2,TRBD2,CASGLTSGSPGELFF,TGTGCCAGCGGTCTGACTAGCGGGAGCCCCGGGGAGCTGTTTTTT
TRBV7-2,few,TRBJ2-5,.,CASSLRGGETQYF,TGTGCCAGCAGCTTAAGGGGGGGAGAGACCCAGTACTTC
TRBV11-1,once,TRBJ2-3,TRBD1,CASSRPPQGALTDTQYF,TGTGCCAGCAGCCGCCCCCCACAGGGGGCTCTTACAGATACGCAGTATTTT
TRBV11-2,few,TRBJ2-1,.,CASSLTGRGDEQFF,TGTGCCAGCAGCTTAACAGGGAGGGGGGATGAGCAGTTCTTC
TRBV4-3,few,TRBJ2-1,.,CASSQDPGSSSYNEQFF,TGCGCCAGCAGCCAAGATCCCGGGTCGAGCTCCTACAATGAGCAGTTCTTC
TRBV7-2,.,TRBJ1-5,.,CASSLGYGVNQPQHF,TGTGCCAGCAGCTTAGGGTACGGGGTCAATCAGCCCCAGCATTTT
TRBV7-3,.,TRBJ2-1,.,CASSPGARGSHEQFF,TGTGCCAGCAGCCCTGGGGCTAGAGGTAGCCATGAGCAGTTCTTC
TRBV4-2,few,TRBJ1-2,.,CASGHDELSYGYTF,TGTGCCAGCGGACACGATGAACTCAGCTATGGCTACACCTTC
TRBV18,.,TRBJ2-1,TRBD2,CASSFLAGGLHEQFF,TGTGCCAGCTCATTCCTAGCGGGAGGGCTGCATGAGCAGTTCTTC
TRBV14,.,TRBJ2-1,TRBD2,CASSFNLGLAGNEQFF,TGTGCCAGCAGCTTCAACTTAGGACTAGCGGGGAATGAGCAGTTCTTC
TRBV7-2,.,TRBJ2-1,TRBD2,CASSFQREANEQFF,TGTGCCAGCAGCTTCCAGCGGGAGGCCAATGAGCAGTTCTTC
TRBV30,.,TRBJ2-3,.,CAWRNGQLPFTDTQYF,TGTGCCTGGAGAAATGGGCAGCTCCCTTTCACAGATACGCAGTATTTT
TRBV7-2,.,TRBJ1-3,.,CASSLVSGGTIYF,TGTGCCAGCAGCTTAGTGTCCGGCGGCACCATATATTTT
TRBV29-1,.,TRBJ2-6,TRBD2,CSVEDRGGYASGSGANVLTF,TGCAGCGTTGAAGATCGGGGGGGGTACGCTAGCGGCTCTGGGGCCAACGTCCTGACTTTC
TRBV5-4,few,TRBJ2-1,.,CASNRDPADEQFF,TGTGCCAGCAACAGGGACCCTGCGGACGAGCAGTTCTTC
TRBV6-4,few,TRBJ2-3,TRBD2,CASSESTSGARGTQYF,TGTGCCAGCAGTGAATCGACTAGCGGAGCCCGGGGTACGCAGTATTTT
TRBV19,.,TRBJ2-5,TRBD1,CASSARGQGPGETQYF,TGTGCCAGTAGTGCCCGAGGACAGGGGCCGGGGGAGACCCAGTACTTC
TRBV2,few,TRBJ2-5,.,CASSARRSQETQYF,TGTGCCAGCAGTGCCAGGAGGTCCCAAGAGACCCAGTACTTC
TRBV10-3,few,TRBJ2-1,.,CAISEYQQGNEQFF,TGTGCCATCAGTGAGTATCAACAGGGCAATGAGCAGTTCTTC
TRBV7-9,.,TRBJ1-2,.,CASSLERTATGGYTF,TGTGCCAGCAGCTTAGAGAGAACAGCCACGGGAGGCTACACCTTC
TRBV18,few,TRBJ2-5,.,CASSPRGEAQYF,TGTGCCAGCTCACCGCGAGGGGAGGCCCAGTACTTC
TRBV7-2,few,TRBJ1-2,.,CASSSPLGGVGTTYGYTF,TGTGCCAGCAGCTCCCCGCTGGGGGGGGTGGGGACTACCTATGGCTACACCTTC
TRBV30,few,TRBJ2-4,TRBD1,CAWSEGQLKLAKNIQYF,TGTGCCTGGAGTGAGGGACAGCTAAAACTAGCCAAAAACATTCAGTACTTC
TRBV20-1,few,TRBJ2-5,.,CSASVQETQYF,TGCAGTGCTAGCGTTCAAGAGACCCAGTACTTC
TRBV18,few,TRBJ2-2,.,CASSPYSGNTGELFF,TGTGCCAGCTCACCCTACAGCGGGAACACCGGGGAGCTGTTTTTT
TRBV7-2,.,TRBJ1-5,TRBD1,CASSSRDRGNQPQHF,TGTGCCAGCAGCTCCCGGGACAGGGGCAATCAGCCCCAGCATTTT
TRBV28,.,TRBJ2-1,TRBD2,CASSLRGLAGEYEQFF,TGTGCCAGCAGTTTACGGGGCCTAGCGGGTGAATATGAGCAGTTCTTC
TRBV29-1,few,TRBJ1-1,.,CSVDTLTGNTEAFF,TGCAGCGTTGATACCCTAACAGGGAACACTGAAGCTTTCTTT
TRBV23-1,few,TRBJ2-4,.,CASSPQAGFFGKNIQYF,TGCGCCAGCAGTCCTCAGGCAGGGTTTTTCGGCAAAAACATTCAGTACTTC
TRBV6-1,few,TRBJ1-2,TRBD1,CASNPDRDIGGYTF,TGTGCCAGCAACCCCGACAGGGACATTGGTGGCTACACCTTC
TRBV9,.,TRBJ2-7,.,CASSRDNEQYF,TGTGCCAGCAGCCGGGACAACGAGCAGTACTTC
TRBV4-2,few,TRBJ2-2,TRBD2,CASRQTSGTQTGELFF,TGTGCCAGCAGGCAGACTAGCGGGACCCAGACCGGGGAGCTGTTTTTT
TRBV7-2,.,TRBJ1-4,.,CASSLGQGTNEKLFF,TGTGCCAGCAGCTTGGGCCAGGGGACTAATGAAAAACTGTTTTTT
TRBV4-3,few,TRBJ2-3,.,CASSQGWRGLVSDTQYF,TGCGCCAGCAGCCAAGGGTGGAGGGGGCTAGTGTCAGATACGCAGTATTTT
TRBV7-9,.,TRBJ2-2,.,CASRWDINTGELFF,TGTGCCAGCAGATGGGACATAAACACCGGGGAGCTGTTTTTT
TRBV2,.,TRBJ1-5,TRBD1,CASNRQGGDQPQHF,TGTGCCAGCAACCGACAGGGGGGAGATCAGCCCCAGCATTTT